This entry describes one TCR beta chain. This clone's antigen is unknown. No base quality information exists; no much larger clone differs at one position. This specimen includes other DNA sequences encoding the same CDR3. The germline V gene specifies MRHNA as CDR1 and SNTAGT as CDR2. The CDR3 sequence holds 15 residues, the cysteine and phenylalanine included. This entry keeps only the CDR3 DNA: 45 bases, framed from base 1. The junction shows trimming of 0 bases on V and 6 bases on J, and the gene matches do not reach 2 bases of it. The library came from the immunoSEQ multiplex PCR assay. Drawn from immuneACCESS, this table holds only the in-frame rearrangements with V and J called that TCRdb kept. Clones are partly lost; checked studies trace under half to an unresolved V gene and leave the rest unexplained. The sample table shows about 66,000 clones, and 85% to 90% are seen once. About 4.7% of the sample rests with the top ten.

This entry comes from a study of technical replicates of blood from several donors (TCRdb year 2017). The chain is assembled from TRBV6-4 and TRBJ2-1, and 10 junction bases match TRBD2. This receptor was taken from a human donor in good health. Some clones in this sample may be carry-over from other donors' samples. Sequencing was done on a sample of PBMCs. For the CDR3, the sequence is CASSDSAGGPNEQFF. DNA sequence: TGTGCCAGCAGTGACTCAGCGGGGGGGCCCAATGAGCAGTTCTTC.